The clone carrying this T cell receptor (beta chain) was detected only a few times. The use of a sample-barcoded 5' primer and a J-beta primer mix characterized a second PCR of 7 to 11 cycles. TCRdb fed the 5' RACE reads into MiXCR, producing one record per CDR3 protein. The sample includes approximately 1,100,000 distinct CDR3 sequences, around 45% seen only once; the top ten take 18%. This sample was included in a study of blood T cells in healthy people across ages. From germline, CDR1 is SGHTA and CDR2 FQGNSA. The length of the CDR3 is 13 residues. The trim removed 6 bases at V and 5 bases at J, leaving 4 bases unmatched.

The clonotype comes from a woman aged 55 to 70 in good health. The chain carries TRBV7-2 and TRBJ2-1; 7 nucleotides align to TRBD2. The sequenced sample consisted of blood. The CDR3 loop reads CASSSGLHNEQFF. The CDR3 coding sequence is TGTGCCAGCAGTTCGGGACTACACAATGAGCAGTTCTTC.